Below, 26 T cell receptor beta chains from the same sample are listed, as sequenced in a study of T cell changes during pregnancy in multiple sclerosis. TCRdb's table, derived via immunoSEQ multiplex PCR, lists solely in-frame clones and lacks some. The table has roughly 39,000 clones, approximately 92% seen once. The sequenced sample was CD8+ T cells from peripheral blood mononuclear cells, obtained after pregnancy. These receptors were obtained from a female donor with multiple sclerosis, enrolled in a pregnancy study.

J is TRBJ2-1 and V is TRBV7-8; D is undetermined. The V and J ends lost 5 bases and 6 bases respectively, with 14 bases between them. The CDR3 covers 14 residues. Per the germline V gene, CDR1 is SGHVS and CDR2 is FQNEAQ. The CDR3 bases are TGTGCCAGCAGCACCACCCCAGGTGGCAATGAGCAGTTCTTC. Encoded protein: CASSTTPGGNEQFF.

The rearrangement links TRBV9 to TRBJ2-2; no definite D call. CDR1 SGDLS and CDR2 YYNGEE come from the germline V gene. The CDR3 runs to 14 residues. Trimming pared 2 bases from V and 2 bases from J, leaving 7 bases between. This CDR3 is CASSVGGNTGELFF. Written as DNA, the CDR3 is TGTGCCAGCAGCGTCGGCGGTAACACCGGGGAGCTGTTTTTT.

Within the sample, this clone is medium-sized. This chain links TRBV29-1 with TRBJ2-7; D is undetermined. V lost 8 bases and J 6 bases, leaving 17 bases between the germline ends. Germline V gives CDR1 SQVTM, CDR2 ANQGSEA. The CDR3 sequence is 12 residues long. The DNA of the CDR3 is TGCAGCACCTCCTCTGGAGCCTCCGAGCAGTACTTC. Amino acid sequence: CSTSSGASEQYF.

This chain uses TRBV19 with TRBJ2-7; TRBD2 matches at 9 bases. Losses at the gene ends were 5 bases for V and 3 bases for J; bases not matched to a gene: 23. Germline CDR1 reads LNHDA; CDR2 reads SQIVND (reference sequence). The CDR3 sequence is 20 residues long. CDR3: CASSGIPVSREGKPHYEQYF. CDR3 sequence (DNA): TGTGCCAGTAGTGGGATTCCAGTTTCGCGGGAGGGTAAACCGCACTACGAGCAGTACTTC.

This chain uses TRBV5-1 with TRBJ1-4, with D tentatively TRBD1 (5 bases). The CDR3 is made up of 15 amino acids. Germline V gene sequence: CDR1 SGHRS, CDR2 YFSETQ. V lost 2 bases and J 5 bases, leaving 13 bases between the germline ends. CDR3 in DNA: TGCGCCAGCAGCTTTTCAGACAGCCAGAATGAAAAACTGTTTTTT. This gives the protein CASSFSDSQNEKLFF.

This sequence joins TRBV2 and TRBJ2-4; D call uncertain. Germline V gene data show CDR1 as SNHLY and CDR2 as FYNNEI. Trimming took 11 bases from V and 7 from J, leaving 27 bases between them. The CDR3 spans 16 residues. CDR3 protein: CAAHERTAAKKNIQYF. The CDR3 nucleotides read TGTGCCGCCCACGAACGTACTGCCGCCAAAAAGAACATTCAGTACTTC. The variable domain in full, with the rest retrieved from reference TRBV2 and TRBJ2-4, is EPEVTQTPSHQVTQMGQEVILRCVPISNHLYFYWYRQILGQKVEFLVSFYNNEISEKSEIFDDQFSVERPDGSNFTLKIRSTKLEDSAMYFCAAHERTAAKKNIQYFGAGTRLSVL.

The rearrangement joins TRBV7-9 to TRBJ2-5; 9 bases fit TRBD1. In germline, CDR1 is SEHNR, CDR2 FQNEAQ (reference sequence). The CDR3 consists of 15 residues. With V trimmed by 6 bases and J by 0 bases, 5 bases remained unmatched. CDR3 nucleotides: TGTGCCAGCAGAAGGACAGGGGCCTACCAAGAGACCCAGTACTTC. It specifies CASRRTGAYQETQYF.

As for this clone: A far larger clone lies a single base away; this is likely a read error. V is TRBV7-9 and J is TRBJ2-7; 7 positions agree with TRBD2. The V gene end was trimmed by 5 bases and the J gene end by 5 bases; junction bases not matched to a gene: 12. Germline V gives CDR1 SEHNR, CDR2 FQNEAQ (reference sequence). The CDR3 contains 15 residues. The CDR3 sequence: CASSRRPAGYNEQYF. In DNA form, the CDR3 reads TGTGCCAGCAGCCGACGACCAGCGGGATACAACGAGCAGTACTTC.

The chain links TRBV7-9 to TRBJ2-5; TRBD2 might be the D (7 bases). The germline gives CDR1 SEHNR, CDR2 FQNEAQ (reference sequence). V was shortened by 4 bases and J by 3 bases, with 21 bases between the two germline ends. The CDR3 has 17 residues. The CDR3, as DNA: TGTGCCAGCAGCTCCCTTATTACGGGGGAGGGGGAAGAGACCCAGTACTTC. It translates to CASSSLITGEGEETQYF.

CDR3 amino acids: CASSSRVMNTEAFF. The CDR3 DNA sequence: TGTGCCAGCAGCTCCAGGGTTATGAACACTGAAGCTTTCTTT. This chain joins TRBV7-9 and TRBJ1-1; TRBD1 might be the D (5 bases). Germline CDR1 is SEHNR and CDR2 is FQNEAQ (reference sequence). V lost 4 bases and J lost 0, with 9 bases in between. This CDR3 region has 14 residues. The complete variable domain, with remaining parts taken from reference TRBV7-9 and TRBJ1-1, reads DTGVSQNPRHKITKRGQNVTFRCDPISEHNRLYWYRQTLGQGPEFLTYFQNEAQLEKSRLLSDRFSAERPKGSFSTLEIQRTEQGDSAMYLCASSSRVMNTEAFFGQGTRLTVV.

J is TRBJ2-2 and V is TRBV27, with a tentative D call TRBD1 (6 bases). V gave up 5 bases and J gave up 1 base, with 8 bases separating them. Looked up from germline, CDR1 is MNHEY and CDR2 is SMNVEV (reference sequence). This CDR3 comprises 14 residues. CDR3 region: CASSLGQNTGELFF. CDR3 in DNA: TGTGCCAGCAGTCTGGGACAGAACACCGGGGAGCTGTTTTTT.

The chain joins TRBV19 to TRBJ2-7; D is perhaps TRBD1 (5 bases). The germline gives CDR1 LNHDA, CDR2 SQIVND (reference sequence). V lost 3 bases and J 3 bases, leaving 15 bases between the germline ends. This CDR3 comprises 15 residues. The CDR3 DNA follows: TGTGCCAGTAGTATGGCAACAGGCGGTGTCTACGAGCAGTACTTC. Encoded protein: CASSMATGGVYEQYF.

The chain combines TRBV2 with TRBJ1-1; unclear D gene. Germline CDR1 is SNHLY and CDR2 is FYNNEI. CDR3 length: 15 residues. Deletions cut 0 bases from V and 1 base from J, with 9 bases between. This CDR3 reads CASSEARGWNTEAFF. The DNA for the CDR3 is TGTGCCAGCAGTGAAGCCCGGGGATGGAACACTGAAGCTTTCTTT. Looking up the rest from reference TRBV2 and TRBJ1-1 gives the full variable domain: EPEVTQTPSHQVTQMGQEVILRCVPISNHLYFYWYRQILGQKVEFLVSFYNNEISEKSEIFDDQFSVERPDGSNFTLKIRSTKLEDSAMYFCASSEARGWNTEAFFGQGTRLTVV.

J is TRBJ1-4 and V is TRBV11-2; maybe TRBD1 (5 bases). The CDR3 is made up of 15 amino acids. Germline V gene data show CDR1 as SGHAT and CDR2 as FQNNGV. V shed 5 bases and J shed 8 bases, with 18 bases lying between them. The CDR3 coding sequence is TGTGCCAGCAGCCCCACCCTCGGTACAGGAGAAAAACTGTTTTTT. Protein sequence: CASSPTLGTGEKLFF.

The chain has TRBV7-9 and TRBJ1-1, with unresolved D. There are 15 residues in the CDR3. Germline V gene lookup returns CDR1 SEHNR and CDR2 FQNEAQ (reference sequence). V was shortened by 3 bases and J by 2 bases, with 13 bases between the two germline ends. CDR3 amino acids: CASSFLGSLNTEAFF. CDR3 bases: TGTGCCAGCAGCTTCCTCGGGTCTCTCAACACTGAAGCTTTCTTT. Looking up the rest from reference TRBV7-9 and TRBJ1-1 gives the full variable domain: DTGVSQNPRHKITKRGQNVTFRCDPISEHNRLYWYRQTLGQGPEFLTYFQNEAQLEKSRLLSDRFSAERPKGSFSTLEIQRTEQGDSAMYLCASSFLGSLNTEAFFGQGTRLTVV.

The CDR3 sequence: CASSLGQYSNQPQHF. The CDR3 nucleotides read TGTGCCAGCAGCTTGGGTCAGTATAGCAATCAGCCCCAGCATTTT. The V and J genes are TRBV5-8 and TRBJ1-5; D ambiguous. The CDR3 covers 15 residues. CDR1 is SGHTS, CDR2 YDEGEE, per germline. With 0 bases removed from V and 0 bases from J, the gap between germline ends came to 7 bases.

The chain has TRBV25-1 and TRBJ1-2; D call uncertain. CDR1 is MGHDK and CDR2 is SYGVNS in the germline V gene. Between the trimmed V and J ends, which lost 4 bases and 4 bases, there was a span of 16 bases. The CDR3 is 15 amino acids. CDR3 in DNA: TGTGCCAGCAGTGGAGTGGTATTTGGAGTCTATGGCTACACCTTC. Protein sequence: CASSGVVFGVYGYTF.

This clone was picked up one time. The chain links TRBV7-8 to TRBJ2-1; D remains ambiguous. The CDR3 has 13 residues. The germline CDR1 and CDR2 sequences are SGHVS and FQNEAQ. The V end was cut by 5 bases, the J end by 1 base, with 6 bases between. The CDR3 loop is CASSLRSYNEQFF. CDR3 bases: TGTGCCAGCAGCCTTCGGTCCTACAATGAGCAGTTCTTC.

The chain uses TRBV27 and TRBJ2-1, with 9 nucleotides matching TRBD1. V was pared by 5 bases and J by 4 bases, with 12 bases of the junction left unmatched. The CDR3 extends over 17 amino acids. The germline V gene encodes CDR1 MNHEY and CDR2 SMNVEV (reference sequence). The CDR3 DNA sequence: TGTGCCAGCAGTCTTTACTGGCGACAGGGGGGGTACAATGAGCAGTTCTTC. Translating it yields CASSLYWRQGGYNEQFF.

CDR3 nucleotide sequence: TGTGCCAGCAGTGAACGAAAGATCATCTCCTACGAGCAGTACTTC. Its protein product is CASSERKIISYEQYF. V and J are TRBV6-1 and TRBJ2-5, with D unresolved. The J call could be wrong; TRBJ2-7 is a better fit for the DNA end. The CDR3 length is 15 residues. CDR1 and CDR2 (germline): MNHNS, SASEGT.

The chain employs TRBV5-1 and TRBJ1-1, with no clear D. CDR3 length: 10 amino acids. Per the germline V gene, CDR1 is SGHRS and CDR2 is YFSETQ. V lost 0 bases and J 10 bases, leaving 4 bases between the germline ends. CDR3 in amino acids: CASSLVRAFF. The CDR3 nucleotides are TGCGCCAGCAGCTTGGTTCGAGCTTTCTTT. The entire variable domain, with the rest obtained from reference TRBV5-1 and TRBJ1-1, is as follows: KAGVTQTPRYLIKTRGQQVTLSCSPISGHRSVSWYQQTPGQGLQFLFEYFSETQRNKGNFPGRFSGRQFSNSRSEMNVSTLELGDSALYLCASSLVRAFFGQGTRLTVV.

The CDR3 sequence: CASSLRQGFGQPQHF. The CDR3 DNA is TGTGCCAGCAGCTTGAGACAGGGGTTTGGACAGCCCCAGCATTTT. The chain has TRBV7-2 and TRBJ1-5; 8 positions agree with TRBD1. J gave up 7 bases and V 3 bases, and 8 bases lay outside the gene matches. The CDR3 length is 15 residues. Germline CDR1 and CDR2: SGHTA and FQGNSA.

The CDR3 loop is CASSSVPYEQYF. CDR3 DNA: TGTGCCAGCAGCTCAGTACCCTACGAGCAGTACTTC. V and J are TRBV11-1 and TRBJ2-7; D ambiguous. Germline CDR1 SGHAT, CDR2 FQDESV (reference sequence). The V end lost 4 bases, the J end lost 2 bases, and 6 bases lay between the germline ends. The CDR3 covers 12 residues.

The chain couples TRBV10-3 to TRBJ1-1; D might be TRBD1 (6 bases). Germline CDR1 ENHRY, CDR2 SYGVKD. The CDR3 sequence is 17 residues long. Deletions cut 7 bases from V and 4 bases from J, with 25 bases between. CDR3 loop: CAIISRQGRFSGTEAFF. In DNA, the CDR3 is TGTGCCATCATTAGTAGGCAGGGGCGCTTTTCTGGCACTGAAGCTTTCTTT.

The chain has TRBV6-1 and TRBJ2-7; D is undetermined. V was pared by 7 bases and J by 3 bases, with 13 bases between. This CDR3 is built from 13 residues. CDR1 and CDR2 (germline): MNHNS, SASEGT. CDR3 in amino acids: CASMTPRHYEQYF. DNA for the CDR3: TGTGCCAGCATGACACCTCGCCACTACGAGCAGTACTTC.

J is TRBJ2-1 and V is TRBV28, with D possibly being TRBD1 (5 bases). The germline V and J ends were trimmed by 7 bases and 6 bases, with 22 bases remaining between them. Germline V CDR1 and CDR2: MDHEN, SYDVKM. The CDR3 covers 16 residues. CDR3 in amino acids: CASNTGVVGVTNEQFF. The CDR3 DNA reads as TGTGCCAGCAACACCGGAGTGGTAGGGGTTACCAATGAGCAGTTCTTC. The full variable domain, completed using reference TRBV28 and TRBJ2-1, is DVKVTQSSRYLVKRTGEKVFLECVQDMDHENMFWYRQDPGLGLRLIYFSYDVKMKEKGDIPEGYSVSREKKERFSLILESASTNQTSMYLCASNTGVVGVTNEQFFGPGTRLTVL.